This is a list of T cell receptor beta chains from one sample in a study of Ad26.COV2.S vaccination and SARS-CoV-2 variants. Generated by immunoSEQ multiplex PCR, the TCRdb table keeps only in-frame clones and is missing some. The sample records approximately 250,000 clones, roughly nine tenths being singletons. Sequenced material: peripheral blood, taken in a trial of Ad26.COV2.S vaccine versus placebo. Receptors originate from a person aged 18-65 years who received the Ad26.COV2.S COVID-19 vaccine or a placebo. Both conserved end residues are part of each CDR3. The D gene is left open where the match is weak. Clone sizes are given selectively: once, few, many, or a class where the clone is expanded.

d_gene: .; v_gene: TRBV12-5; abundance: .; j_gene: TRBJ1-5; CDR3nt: TGTGCTAGTGGGGGACCGGCCCGGAATCAGCCCCAGCATTTT; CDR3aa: CASGGPARNQPQHF
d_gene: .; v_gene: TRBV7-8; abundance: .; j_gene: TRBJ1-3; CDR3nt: TGTGCCAGCAGCTTCTCCGGGGGAAGCTCTGGAAACACCATATATTTT; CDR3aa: CASSFSGGSSGNTIYF
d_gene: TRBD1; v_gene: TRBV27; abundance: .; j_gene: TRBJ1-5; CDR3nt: TGTGCCAGCAGTTCCCCGGGGACAGGCAATCAGCCCCAGCATTTT; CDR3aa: CASSSPGTGNQPQHF
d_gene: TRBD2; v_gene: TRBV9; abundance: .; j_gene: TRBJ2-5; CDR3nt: TGTGCCAGCAGCTCGGGACTAGGGAAGGAGACCCAGTACTTC; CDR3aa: CASSSGLGKETQYF
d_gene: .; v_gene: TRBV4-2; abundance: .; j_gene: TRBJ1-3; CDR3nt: TGTGCCAGCAGCCAAGCCTCGATAAAAACCTCTGGAAACACCATATATTTT; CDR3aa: CASSQASIKTSGNTIYF
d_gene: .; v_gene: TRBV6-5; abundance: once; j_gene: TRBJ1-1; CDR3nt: TGTGCCAGCAGTTACTCGGGGGTTAGCACTGAAGCTTTCTTT; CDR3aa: CASSYSGVSTEAFF
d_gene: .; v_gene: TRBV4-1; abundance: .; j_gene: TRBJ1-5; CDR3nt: TGCGCCAGCAGCCGCCCCGGCCTTACTCTCCGACAGCCCCAGCATTTT; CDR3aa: CASSRPGLTLRQPQHF
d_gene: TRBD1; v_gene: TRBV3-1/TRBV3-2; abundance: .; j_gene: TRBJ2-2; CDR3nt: TGTGCCAGCAGCCAAGGCCAACCCCAGGGGGCGAGGACCGGGGAGCTGTTTTTT; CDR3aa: CASSQGQPQGARTGELFF
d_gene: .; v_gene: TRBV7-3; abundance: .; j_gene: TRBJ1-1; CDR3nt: TGTGCCAGCAGCTTAGGTACAGGATCGAACACTGAAGCTTTCTTT; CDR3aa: CASSLGTGSNTEAFF
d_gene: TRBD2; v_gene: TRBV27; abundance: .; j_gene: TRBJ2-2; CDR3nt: TGTGCCAGCAGGGGACTAGCGGGAGGGCCCGACACCGGGGAGCTGTTTTTT; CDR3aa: CASRGLAGGPDTGELFF
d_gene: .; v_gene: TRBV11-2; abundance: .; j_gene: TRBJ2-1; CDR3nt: TGTGCCAGCAGCTTAGATTTTGAGGAGGGCTACTTTGAGCAGTTCTTC; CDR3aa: CASSLDFEEGYFEQFF
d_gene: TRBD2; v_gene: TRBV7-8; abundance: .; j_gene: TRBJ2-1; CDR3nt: TGTGCCAGCAGCCCGGGACTAGCGGGAGGGATAAGGAATGAGCAGTTCTTC; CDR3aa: CASSPGLAGGIRNEQFF
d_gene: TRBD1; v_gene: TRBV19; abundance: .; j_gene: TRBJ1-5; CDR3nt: TGTGCCAGTAGTAGGCGACAGGGACGGCAGCCCCAGCATTTT; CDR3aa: CASSRRQGRQPQHF
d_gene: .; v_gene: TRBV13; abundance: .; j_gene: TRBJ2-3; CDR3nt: TGTGCCAGCAGCTTAGAAGGGCCCACAGATACGCAGTATTTT; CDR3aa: CASSLEGPTDTQYF
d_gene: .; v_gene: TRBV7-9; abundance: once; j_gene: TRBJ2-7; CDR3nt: TGTGCCAGCAGCTTACCAGGGGCTAACGAGCAGTACTTC; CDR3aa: CASSLPGANEQYF
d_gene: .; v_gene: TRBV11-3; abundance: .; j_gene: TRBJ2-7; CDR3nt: TGTGCCAGCAGCCGGGACGGATATACGGAAGGGCAGTACTTC; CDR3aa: CASSRDGYTEGQYF
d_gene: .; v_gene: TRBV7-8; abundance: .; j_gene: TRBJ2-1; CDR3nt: TGTGCCAGCAGCTTAGTCTCTCGGAATGAGCAGTTCTTC; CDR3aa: CASSLVSRNEQFF
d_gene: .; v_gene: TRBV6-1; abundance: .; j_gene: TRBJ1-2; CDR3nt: TGTGCCAGCAGTGAAGTTGGGGGAGTCCTTGGCTACACCTTC; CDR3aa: CASSEVGGVLGYTF
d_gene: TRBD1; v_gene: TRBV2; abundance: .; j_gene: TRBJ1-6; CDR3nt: TGTGCCAGCAGTGGAAGGACAGGGGGTTATAATTCACCCCTCCACTTT; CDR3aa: CASSGRTGGYNSPLHF
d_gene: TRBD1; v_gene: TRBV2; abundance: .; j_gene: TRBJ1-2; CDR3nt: TGTGCCAGCAGTGCCGGGACAGAGTTCTATGGCTACACCTTC; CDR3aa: CASSAGTEFYGYTF
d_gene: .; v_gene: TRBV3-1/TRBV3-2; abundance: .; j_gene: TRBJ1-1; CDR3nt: TGTGCCAGCAGCCATGGGTCTGGCGCTGAAGCTTTCTTT; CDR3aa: CASSHGSGAEAFF
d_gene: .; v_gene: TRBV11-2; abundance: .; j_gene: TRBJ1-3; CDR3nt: TGTGCCAGCAGCTTAGTACACCGCGAGATCAAAGGAAACACCATATATTTT; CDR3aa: CASSLVHREIKGNTIYF
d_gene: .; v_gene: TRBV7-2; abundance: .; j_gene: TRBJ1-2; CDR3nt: TGTGCCAGCAGCTTAGCGTGGAGGGGGGACTATGGCTACACCTTC; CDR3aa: CASSLAWRGDYGYTF
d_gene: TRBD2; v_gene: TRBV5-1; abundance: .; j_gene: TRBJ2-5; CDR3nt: TGCGCCAGCAGAATAGCGGGTTATCAAGAGACCCAGTACTTC; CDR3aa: CASRIAGYQETQYF
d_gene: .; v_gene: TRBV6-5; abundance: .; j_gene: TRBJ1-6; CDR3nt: TGTGCCAGCAGTTACGCGCGAACCCAGGTTTCACCCCTCCACTTT; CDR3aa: CASSYARTQVSPLHF